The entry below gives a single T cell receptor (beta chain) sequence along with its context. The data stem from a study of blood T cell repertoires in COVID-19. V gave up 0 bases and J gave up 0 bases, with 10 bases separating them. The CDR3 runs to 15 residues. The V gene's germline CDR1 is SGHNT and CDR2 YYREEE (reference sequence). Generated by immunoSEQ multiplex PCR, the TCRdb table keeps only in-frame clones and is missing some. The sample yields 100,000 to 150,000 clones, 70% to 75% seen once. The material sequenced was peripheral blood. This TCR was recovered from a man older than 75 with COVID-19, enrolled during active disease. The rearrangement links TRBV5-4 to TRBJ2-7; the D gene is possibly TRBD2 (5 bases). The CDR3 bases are TGTGCCAGCAGCTTGGAGGTAGCGTCCTCCTACGAGCAGTACTTC. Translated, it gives CASSLEVASSYEQYF.